This TCR beta chain was sequenced in a study of circulating CD8 cells and anti-PD-1 response in melanoma (dated by TCRdb to about 2020). Some background on the complete study: Nivolumab was given to patients intravenously at 3 mg/kg every 2 weeks. The melanoma cohort had about 13 patients, seven of whom got anti-PD-1 as first-line therapy, while the other six had previously had targeted therapy or immunotherapy. Responders were defined as patients showing complete or partial responses, and non-responders as patients showing stable or progressive disease (RECIST v1.1). The TCR repertoire analysis included some eleven melanoma patients, of whom 7 were non-responders and 4 were responders. On on-treatment samples, PD-1 was detected using a biotinylated anti-human IgG4 antibody. What the research found in general, with its limitations: The published TCR repertoire comparisons used only baseline and M1 samples from a small cohort with few responders. The cohort included both treatment-naive and previously treated patients, and the authors noted that this mix could influence results. Repertoires were mostly private between subsets, with fewer than 7% of TRB clonotypes shared at M1, and the greatest sharing occurred between DPOS and TIGIT. The highest diversity was observed in the DNEG repertoire, similar and higher clonality was shown by the PD-1 and DPOS repertoires, and the lowest diversity was found in the TIGIT repertoires. Tumor material was not accessible, so tumor reactivity was assessed by peptide assays on expanded sorted subsets instead. Because material was limited, most experiments were generally run without replicates.

A BD FACSAria II cell sorter was used to sort four subsets, defined by PD-1 and/or TIGIT, from live CD3+CD8+TCRalphabeta+ cells. To characterize relevance to anti-PD-1 therapy response, circulating CD8 T cells were sorted into four subsets based on PD-1 and TIGIT expression. For each sorted CD8 T-cell subset, both the TCR alpha and TCR beta chains were sequenced. Peripheral blood was collected before the first anti-PD-1 injection, after two injections and after four injections. Ficoll gradient centrifugation was used to isolate PBMCs immediately. Until use, PBMCs were stored frozen in liquid nitrogen in RPMI containing around 21% FCS and roughly 10% DMSO. After thawing, PBMCs were stained with a viability dye plus antibodies against CD3, CD8alpha, TCRalphabeta, PD-1 and TIGIT. Total RNA was extracted with the RNeasy Kit, and a RIN above 7 was reached by every sample. The sequencer listed for this sample is NextSeq 500. The QIAseq Immune Repertoire RNA Library Kit, Human TCR Panel was used to prepare TCR libraries from around 16 ng of total RNA. The TCR libraries were sequenced on an Illumina NextSeq using a Mid Output V2 kit and asymmetric 261x41 paired-end reads. Every TCR library was diluted to 3 to 5 nM, then pooled, denatured and loaded at about 1 pM. The study's own analysis went as follows. The QIAGEN GeneGlobe Data Analysis Center was used to process TCR FASTQ files, and downstream analysis was done in R 3.5.2. To get clonality, Shannon entropy was normalized by the log of the number of unique productive sequences and the result was subtracted from one. For each subset, Fisher exact tests at 5% FDR were used to find TRA or TRB clonotypes whose abundance differed between baseline and M1. Differentially abundant clonotypes were categorized as emerging, expanding, contracting or non-expanding/contracting. Morisita's overlap index was used to measure repertoire overlap between patients. The raw public reads went through TCRdb reprocessing: fastp at Q25, MiXCR clone calling, in-frame beta chains kept. Every distinct CDR3 protein forms one entry, paired with its most common genes and DNA. The V and J calls and clone size come from TCRdb's table, not from the authors' own analysis. Here the sample has hundreds of distinct CDR3 sequences; approximately 9.7% occur a single time. The ten top clones hold around 15% of the sample.

This clonotype is categorized as medium-sized (0.01 to 0.1%). It has no known antigen specificity. Within one base of it there is no much larger clone, and no base qualities were kept. This clonotype was obtained from a human donor with melanoma. Here the sequenced sample was CD8+ T cells from PBMCs, taken at baseline or after one month of anti-PD-1 therapy (not recorded which).

The nucleotide sequence reads TGTGCCAGTATCGGCAGGGGACTGGGGCAAGAGACCCAGTACTTC. It is translated as CASIGRGLGQETQYF. This sequence uses TRBV19 and TRBJ2-5; the D region is possibly TRBD1 or TRBD2, each matching across 6 bases. Taken from the germline V gene (reference sequence), the CDR1 and CDR2 loops are LNHDA and SQIVND. The CDR3 runs 15 amino acids, cysteine and phenylalanine included. CDR3 DNA only is kept here, 45 bases in frame from base 1. Trimming at the junction amounts to 7 bases on V and 2 bases on J, and the germline ends lie 17 bases apart. Full variable domain (CDR3 extended with the reference TRBV19 and TRBJ2-5 proteins): DGGITQSPKYLFRKEGQNVTLSCEQNLNHDAMYWYRQDPGQGLRLIYYSQIVNDFQKGDIAEGYSVSREKKESFPLTVTSAQKNPTAFYLCASIGRGLGQETQYFGPGTRLLVL.